This T cell receptor beta chain was recovered during a study of blood T cell repertoires in COVID-19. The CDR3 runs to 16 residues. The ends lost 0 bases at V and 5 bases at J; junction bases unmatched: 4. Germline V lookup: CDR1 SGHRS, CDR2 YFSETQ. Measured with immunoSEQ multiplex PCR; TCRdb has only the in-frame clones, and not every one. The table records about 170,000 clones, approximately 86% of them present only once. The source is a man between 65 and 80 years old with acute or convalescent COVID-19. Material for sequencing was peripheral blood. This chain joins TRBV5-1 and TRBJ2-1; 11 bases line up with TRBD2. DNA for the CDR3: TGCGCCAGCAGCTTGGCCCAGACTAGCGGGAACAATGAGCAGTTCTTC. Translating gives CASSLAQTSGNNEQFF.